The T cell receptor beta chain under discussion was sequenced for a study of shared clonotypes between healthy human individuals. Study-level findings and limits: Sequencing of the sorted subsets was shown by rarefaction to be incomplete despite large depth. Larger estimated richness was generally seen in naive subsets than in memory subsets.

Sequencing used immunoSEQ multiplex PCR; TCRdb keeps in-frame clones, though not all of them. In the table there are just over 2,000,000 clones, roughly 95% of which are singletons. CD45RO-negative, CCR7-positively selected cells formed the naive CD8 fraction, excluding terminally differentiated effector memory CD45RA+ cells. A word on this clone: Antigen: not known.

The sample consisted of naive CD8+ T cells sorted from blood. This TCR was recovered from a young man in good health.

The CDR3 loop is CASSVVFGTGSFGELFF. In DNA form, the CDR3 reads TGTGCCAGCAGCGTAGTATTTGGGACAGGGTCTTTCGGGGAGCTGTTTTTT. This chain connects TRBV9 to TRBJ2-2, with 9 bases aligning to TRBD1. Germline assignment: CDR1 SGDLS and CDR2 YYNGEE. Trimming cost V 0 bases and J 7 bases; bases outside gene matches: 10. CDR3 length equals 17 residues. Using reference TRBV9 and TRBJ2-2 for the parts outside the CDR3, the full variable domain is DSGVTQTPKHLITATGQRVTLRCSPRSGDLSVYWYQQSLDQGLQFLIQYYNGEERAKGNILERFSAQQFPDLHSELNLSSLELGDSALYFCASSVVFGTGSFGELFFGEGSRLTVL.